Listed below are T cell receptor beta chains from one sample, sequenced in a study of blood T cell repertoires in COVID-19. Produced via immunoSEQ multiplex PCR; TCRdb's table is partial and in-frame only. The table shows approximately 53,000 clones, with roughly four fifths occurring only once. The sample consisted of peripheral blood. The source is a woman aged 60 to 75 with acute or convalescent COVID-19. The CDR3 runs from the conserved cysteine through the conserved F or W. The order of the fields is J gene, clone size, V gene, D gene, CDR3 DNA, CDR3 protein. The D gene is left open where the match is weak. The listing skips clone size in some rows; elsewhere it reads once, few, many or a size class.

>TRBJ2-3|NA|TRBV9|NA
TGTGCCAGCAGCCCAGAGGGACTTGGAGATACGCAGTATTTT
CASSPEGLGDTQYF
>TRBJ2-1|once|TRBV6-5|NA
TGTGCCAGCAGGGCTGGGGGCGGCAATGAGCAGTTCTTC
CASRAGGGNEQFF
>TRBJ1-5|NA|TRBV6-5|NA
TGTGCCAGCATGGGCAGTAACAATCAGCCCCAGCATTTT
CASMGSNNQPQHF
>TRBJ2-1|NA|TRBV12-5|TRBD2
TGTGCTAGTGGTGGCCTAGCGGGAGTCTACAATGAGCAGTTCTTC
CASGGLAGVYNEQFF
>TRBJ1-2|NA|TRBV28|NA
TGTGCCAGCAGAAATACAGGGAACTATGGCTACACCTTC
CASRNTGNYGYTF
>TRBJ2-7|NA|TRBV28|TRBD2
TGTGCCAGCAGTTTTGCCCTAGCGGAGACCTACGAGCAGTACTTC
CASSFALAETYEQYF
>TRBJ1-5|NA|TRBV19|TRBD1
TGTGCCAGTACGGGACAGGGAAGTTATAGCAATCAGCCCCAGCATTTT
CASTGQGSYSNQPQHF
>TRBJ1-4|NA|TRBV19|TRBD1
TGTGCCAGTAGTATAGCAACCCGGGACAGCCTATTTTTT
CASSIATRDSLFF
>TRBJ2-7|NA|TRBV28|TRBD2
TGTGCCAGCAGTCCACCGGGACTAGCGTCTTCCTACGAGCAGTACTTC
CASSPPGLASSYEQYF
>TRBJ2-4|NA|TRBV12-3/TRBV12-4|NA
TGTGCCAGCAGTTTGACTCCGGGGAACATTCAGTACTTC
CASSLTPGNIQYF
>TRBJ2-5|NA|TRBV30|TRBD2
TGTGCCTGGAGGGGACTAGCGGGGGCCGGGGGCCCCGGGGCCCAGTACTTC
CAWRGLAGAGGPGAQYF
>TRBJ1-2|NA|TRBV5-6|TRBD1
TGTGCCAGCAGCTCCGACAGGGGGCGCAACTATGGCTACACCTTC
CASSSDRGRNYGYTF
>TRBJ2-3|NA|TRBV28|NA
TGTGCCAGCACCCGACACGGTCGTAGCGAAGGAGGAGATACGCAGTATTTT
CASTRHGRSEGGDTQYF
>TRBJ2-7|once|TRBV6-5|TRBD2
TGTGCCAGCAGTTACCGCCCTAGCGGTAGCTCCTACGAGCAGTACTTC
CASSYRPSGSSYEQYF
>TRBJ2-2|NA|TRBV6-1|TRBD2
TGTGCCAGCAGTGAAGGCGGGGGGGCGACCGGGGAGCTGTTTTTT
CASSEGGGATGELFF
>TRBJ1-2|NA|TRBV3-1/TRBV3-2|TRBD1
TGTGCCAGCAGCCTGGGGACAGTGTATGGCTACACCTTC
CASSLGTVYGYTF
>TRBJ1-1|NA|TRBV19|NA
TGTGCCAGTAGTCACGGACAGATGAACACTGAAGCTTTCTTT
CASSHGQMNTEAFF
>TRBJ1-1|NA|TRBV27|NA
TGTGCCAGCAGTTATAGGGGATCATGGACTGAAGCTTTCTTT
CASSYRGSWTEAFF
>TRBJ2-1|NA|TRBV25-1|TRBD2
TGTGCCAGCAGTGAATATAATCTAGCGGGAGGGCTGAATGAGCAGTTCTTC
CASSEYNLAGGLNEQFF
>TRBJ1-6|NA|TRBV27|NA
TGTGCCTCCCGAGGGGGGGGAGGTTCACCCCTCCACTTT
CASRGGGGSPLHF
>TRBJ2-1|NA|TRBV18|NA
TGTGCCAGCTCCCAGGTGCGGGATTCCTACAATGAGCAGTTCTTC
CASSQVRDSYNEQFF
>TRBJ1-1|NA|TRBV27|TRBD1
TGTGCCAGCAGTTTACGGGGGACAGGGCCTAACACTGAAGCTTTCTTT
CASSLRGTGPNTEAFF